This TCR beta chain was sequenced for a study of cytomegalovirus exposure and HLA in healthy donors. The PCR had 60 Vbeta and 13 Jbeta primers. TCRdb's table, derived via immunoSEQ multiplex PCR, lists solely in-frame clones and lacks some. This sample has over 150,000 clones; 70% to 80% occur once, and the top ten carry 2.1%. Although they were nominally healthy when sampled, donors likely had unrecorded immune exposures. With respect to this clone: Its cognate antigen is unknown.

Points from the study as a whole: Most TCR beta V segments were productive about 90% or about 30% of the time in an earlier analysis. As a later analysis revealed, most CMV-associated TCR beta chains appeared HLA-restricted. In vitro experiments confirmed that three CMV-associated chains were specific for CMV antigens.

The sequence was obtained from a man between 40 and 49 years old in good health and CMV-seronegative. Specimen: PBMCs.

CDR3 in amino acids: CASSLGRDYEQYF. CDR3 bases: TGTGCCAGCAGTTTGGGCAGAGACTACGAGCAGTACTTC. V and J are TRBV28 and TRBJ2-7; D remains unclear. This CDR3 is built from 13 residues. The ends were cut back, 3 bases at V and 3 bases at J, with 9 bases in the middle. Germline V gene data show CDR1 as MDHEN and CDR2 as SYDVKM.